This is a list of T cell receptor beta chains from one sample in a study of blood T cell repertoires in COVID-19. Here immunoSEQ multiplex PCR was the method, and the copy in TCRdb shows in-frame clones only, minus some. The sample has over 120,000 clones, approximately 81% seen once. What was sequenced was peripheral blood. These receptors all come from a human donor in a cohort sampled during active COVID-19. Both conserved end residues are part of each CDR3. Fields, in order: V gene, CDR3 length, clone size, D gene, J gene, CDR3 protein, CDR3 DNA. A D gene is named only where the DNA matches it firmly. Rows may omit the clone size; those that give it use once, few, many or a size class.

TRBV11-2	15	NA	NA	TRBJ2-7	CASSSPEGQRYEQYF	TGTGCCAGCAGCTCGCCGGAGGGGCAAAGGTACGAGCAGTACTTC
TRBV4-1	15	NA	TRBD1	TRBJ1-1	CASSQVDRENTEAFF	TGCGCCAGCAGCCAAGTGGACAGGGAGAACACTGAAGCTTTCTTT
TRBV28	15	NA	NA	TRBJ1-5	CASSLPGGGNQPQHF	TGTGCCAGCAGTTTACCGGGGGGAGGCAATCAGCCCCAGCATTTT
TRBV27	15	NA	NA	TRBJ2-7	CASSRDRWSSYEQYF	TGTGCCAGCAGTCGCGACAGGTGGAGCTCCTACGAGCAGTACTTC
TRBV28	13	few	TRBD1	TRBJ1-2	CASRRGQGHGYTF	TGTGCCAGCAGACGAGGACAGGGGCATGGCTACACCTTC
TRBV5-1	14	NA	NA	TRBJ2-7	CASSEGTFGHEQYF	TGCGCCAGCAGCGAGGGAACTTTTGGTCACGAGCAGTACTTC
TRBV5-5	15	NA	TRBD2	TRBJ2-7	CASSFRLAGTYEQYF	TGTGCCAGCAGCTTCCGACTAGCGGGGACGTACGAGCAGTACTTC
TRBV27	16	NA	NA	TRBJ2-1	CASSPLLSGTYNEQFF	TGTGCCAGCAGTCCCCTACTTAGCGGAACCTACAATGAGCAGTTCTTC
TRBV5-1	14	NA	TRBD2	TRBJ2-5	CASSSVAGGETQYF	TGCGCCAGCAGCTCCGTAGCGGGAGGAGAGACCCAGTACTTC
TRBV9	13	NA	NA	TRBJ1-1	CASSVERWAEAFF	TGTGCCAGCAGCGTGGAGCGATGGGCTGAAGCTTTCTTT
TRBV28	13	NA	TRBD2	TRBJ2-5	CASSDSSGRVRYF	TGTGCCTCCAGTGATTCTAGCGGGAGGGTCAGGTACTTC
TRBV7-8	15	NA	NA	TRBJ1-6	CASSPRRVGNSPLHF	TGTGCCAGCAGCCCACGCCGGGTCGGGAATTCACCCCTCCACTTT
TRBV3-1/TRBV3-2	17	NA	TRBD2	TRBJ2-7	CASSQDGGLANVYEQYF	TGTGCCAGCAGCCAAGACGGGGGACTAGCGAATGTCTACGAGCAGTACTTC
TRBV6-2/TRBV6-3	14	NA	NA	TRBJ2-7	CASSYFSDTYEQYF	TGTGCCAGCAGTTACTTTAGCGATACCTACGAGCAGTACTTC
TRBV20-1	20	NA	TRBD2	TRBJ2-4	CSASKGGLGLAGAAENIQYF	TGCAGTGCTAGTAAAGGCGGGCTAGGACTAGCGGGAGCTGCGGAGAACATTCAGTACTTC
TRBV7-9	17	NA	NA	TRBJ2-5	CASSLRAERYFGETQYF	TGTGCCAGCAGCTTGAGGGCCGAACGGTACTTCGGAGAGACCCAGTACTTC
TRBV6-2/TRBV6-3	14	few	TRBD1	TRBJ2-7	CASSPGTEGSEQYF	TGTGCCAGCAGTCCCGGGACAGAAGGTTCCGAGCAGTACTTC
TRBV11-2	13	NA	NA	TRBJ2-4	CASSLSGFGIQYF	TGTGCCAGCAGCTTGTCCGGGTTTGGCATTCAGTACTTC
TRBV5-1	15	NA	NA	TRBJ2-7	CASSLAGLVTYEQYF	TGCGCCAGCAGCTTGGCCGGGTTGGTTACCTACGAGCAGTACTTC
TRBV10-3	15	NA	TRBD1	TRBJ2-7	CAISDQGDPEYEQYF	TGTGCCATCAGTGATCAGGGGGATCCGGAATACGAGCAGTACTTC
TRBV11-2	16	NA	TRBD2	TRBJ2-2	CASSSSGGVNTGELFF	TGTGCCAGCAGCTCTAGCGGGGGCGTTAACACCGGGGAGCTGTTTTTT
TRBV5-3	14	few	NA	TRBJ1-5	CARSLAGGNQPQHF	TGTGCCAGAAGCTTGGCAGGGGGCAATCAGCCCCAGCATTTT
TRBV3-1/TRBV3-2	18	NA	TRBD2	TRBJ2-7	CASSQGLAAFPSSYEQYF	TGTGCCAGCAGCCAGGGACTAGCGGCATTCCCAAGCTCCTACGAGCAGTACTTC
TRBV18	14	NA	NA	TRBJ2-7	CASSPTHTDYEQYF	TGTGCCAGCTCACCAACCCATACAGACTACGAGCAGTACTTC
TRBV11-2	16	NA	TRBD1	TRBJ2-7	CASSLGGTGGHYEQYF	TGTGCCAGCAGCTTAGGCGGGACAGGGGGACACTACGAGCAGTACTTC
TRBV18	15	NA	NA	TRBJ2-5	CASSPKGAVRETQYF	TGTGCCAGCTCACCAAAAGGGGCCGTACGGGAGACCCAGTACTTC
TRBV7-9	14	NA	TRBD1	TRBJ1-2	CASSQGTGNYGYTF	TGTGCCAGCAGCCAGGGGACAGGGAACTATGGCTACACCTTC
TRBV9	16	NA	TRBD2	TRBJ2-2	CASSADLAGFTGELFF	TGTGCCAGCAGCGCCGACTTAGCGGGGTTCACTGGGGAGCTGTTTTTT
TRBV4-1	13	NA	NA	TRBJ2-7	CASSQRAAYEQYF	TGCGCCAGCAGTCAGAGGGCAGCCTACGAGCAGTACTTC
TRBV24-1	20	NA	TRBD2	TRBJ2-1	CATSERPGLAGLGAYNEQFF	TGTGCCACCAGTGAACGACCGGGACTAGCGGGACTAGGCGCCTACAATGAGCAGTTCTTC
TRBV29-1	14	NA	TRBD2	TRBJ2-7	CSVEGAGVAYEQYF	TGCAGCGTTGAAGGTGCGGGAGTAGCCTACGAGCAGTACTTC
TRBV24-1	14	NA	TRBD1	TRBJ1-2	CATSDLSDREGYTF	TGTGCCACCAGTGATTTGTCGGACAGGGAGGGCTACACCTTC
TRBV6-2/TRBV6-3	18	NA	TRBD1	TRBJ1-5	CASSYPKGTVYSNQPQHF	TGTGCCAGCAGTTACCCAAAGGGGACAGTTTATAGCAATCAGCCCCAGCATTTT
TRBV5-6	17	once	TRBD2	TRBJ2-3	CASSLHPGDYSTDTQYF	TGTGCCAGCAGCTTGCACCCGGGGGACTACAGCACAGATACGCAGTATTTT
TRBV7-9	15	NA	TRBD2	TRBJ2-3	CASSSGLADTDTQYF	TGTGCCAGCAGCTCAGGACTAGCGGACACAGATACGCAGTATTTT
TRBV4-1	15	once	NA	TRBJ2-7	CASSQGTGNPYEQYF	TGCGCCAGCAGCCAAGGAACAGGGAATCCCTACGAGCAGTACTTC
TRBV28	16	NA	TRBD2	TRBJ2-5	CASSSRNAGGSETQYF	TGTGCCAGCAGTTCCCGGAACGCGGGGGGCTCCGAGACCCAGTACTTC
TRBV11-2	15	few	TRBD1	TRBJ1-2	CASSLFATGLYGYTF	TGTGCCAGCAGCTTGTTTGCGACAGGGCTTTATGGCTACACCTTC
TRBV18	17	NA	TRBD2	TRBJ2-2	CASSHFLTSGTAGELFF	TGTGCCAGCTCGCACTTCCTAACTAGCGGGACGGCCGGGGAGCTGTTTTTT
TRBV28	12	NA	NA	TRBJ1-5	CASRLTTQPQHF	TGTGCCAGCAGATTGACTACCCAGCCCCAGCATTTT
TRBV6-2/TRBV6-3	16	NA	NA	TRBJ2-7	CASSSEGQTPAYEQYF	TGTGCCAGCAGTTCGGAGGGACAGACCCCCGCCTACGAGCAGTACTTC
TRBV21-1	14	NA	NA	TRBJ1-1	CASSRGQANTEAFF	TGTGCCAGCAGCAGGGGACAGGCCAACACTGAAGCTTTCTTT
TRBV5-4	12	once	TRBD2	TRBJ2-7	CASSSRGGEQYF	TGTGCCAGCAGCTCCCGGGGGGGGGAGCAGTACTTC
TRBV19	15	once	NA	TRBJ2-6	CASSIWGPGANVLTF	TGTGCCAGTAGTATATGGGGGCCTGGGGCCAACGTCCTGACTTTC
TRBV28	12	NA	NA	TRBJ1-1	CASRAQGTEAFF	TGTGCCAGCAGAGCCCAGGGAACCGAAGCTTTCTTT
TRBV2	13	NA	TRBD1	TRBJ1-4	CASNDRVNEKLFF	TGTGCCAGCAACGACAGGGTTAATGAAAAACTGTTTTTT
TRBV18	14	few	NA	TRBJ2-1	CASSPGGSYNEQFF	TGTGCCAGCTCACCGGGGGGATCCTACAATGAGCAGTTCTTC